This T cell receptor (beta chain) appears in the sequencing data of a study of cytomegalovirus exposure and HLA in healthy donors. Study conclusions and caveats: The presence/absence work took it that sequencing depth was about the same across donors. Previous analysis showed most TCR beta V segments were productive about 87% or about 30% of the time. While the bulk of TCR sequences proved rare, some public TCRs turned up in many donors.

Donors in the study were healthy people who gave bone marrow. PCR employed 60 Vbeta and 13 Jbeta primers. Produced via immunoSEQ multiplex PCR; TCRdb's table is partial and in-frame only. The sample consists of more than 130,000 clones, approximately 70% of them appearing once. The length of the CDR3 is 15 residues. Germline V gene sequence: CDR1 MDHEN, CDR2 SYDVKM. J lost 4 bases, V lost 5 bases, and 1 base had no gene match. Turning to this clone: Its antigen is unknown.

The source of this sequence is a human donor in good health. The sequencing sample was made of PBMCs. The chain joins TRBV28 to TRBJ2-1; 14 bases align to TRBD2. CDR3 DNA: TGTGCCAGCAGTCGACTAGCGGGAGGGTACAATGAGCAGTTCTTC. This translates into CASSRLAGGYNEQFF. Using reference TRBV28 and TRBJ2-1 for the parts outside the CDR3, the full variable domain is DVKVTQSSRYLVKRTGEKVFLECVQDMDHENMFWYRQDPGLGLRLIYFSYDVKMKEKGDIPEGYSVSREKKERFSLILESASTNQTSMYLCASSRLAGGYNEQFFGPGTRLTVL.